The 27 T cell receptor beta chains below were found in one sample sequenced in a study of blood T cell repertoires in COVID-19. The assay was immunoSEQ multiplex PCR, and TCRdb's table has in-frame clones only and misses some. This sample has about 340,000 clones; 83% occur once, and the top ten carry 2.5% to 3%. Sequenced: peripheral blood. The receptors originated from a young man with active or convalescent COVID-19.

The chain combines TRBV28 with TRBJ1-4, with D perhaps TRBD1 (5 bases). The V gene's germline CDR1 is MDHEN and CDR2 SYDVKM. The ends were cut back, 6 bases at V and 7 bases at J, with 18 bases in the middle. The CDR3 runs to 15 residues. The CDR3 reads CASRVLGGIGEKLFF. The CDR3 nucleotides are TGTGCCAGCAGAGTTTTGGGGGGGATCGGTGAAAAACTGTTTTTT.

This chain uses TRBV5-1 with TRBJ2-7; 8 bases agree with TRBD2. J lost 5 bases, V lost 5 bases, and 3 bases had no gene match. Germline-derived CDR1 and CDR2 are SGHRS and YFSETQ. The CDR3 extends over 12 amino acids. CDR3 bases: TGCGCCAGCAGGGACGGGGGGGACGAGCAGTACTTC. This sequence encodes CASRDGGDEQYF.

In this sample, this clone turned up once. This rearrangement joins TRBV3-1 (or the pseudogene TRBV3-2) to TRBJ2-3; 8 positions match TRBD2. V was pared by 0 bases and J by 2 bases, with 4 bases of the junction left unmatched. The CDR3 contains 16 residues. Germline loops: CDR1 LGHDT, CDR2 YNNKEL (reference sequence). As DNA, the CDR3 is TGTGCCAGCAGCCAAGAGGCCGGGGGGGCCACAGATACGCAGTATTTT. It codes for CASSQEAGGATDTQYF.

This sequence joins TRBV19 and TRBJ1-2, with TRBD1 matching 12 bases. The CDR3 is made up of 15 amino acids. With 0 bases clipped from V and 10 bases from J, the junction kept 6 bases outside the gene matches. Germline loops: CDR1 LNHDA, CDR2 SQIVND (reference sequence). The CDR3 loop is CASSIDAGQGALYTF. The CDR3 coding sequence is TGTGCCAGTAGTATAGATGCGGGACAGGGGGCCCTCTACACCTTC.

The V gene is TRBV2, the J gene TRBJ2-1; D possibly corresponds to TRBD1 (6 bases). The CDR3 has 14 amino acids. V was shortened by 4 bases and J by 1 base, with 8 bases between the two germline ends. Germline V gene data show CDR1 as SNHLY and CDR2 as FYNNEI. The CDR3 spells CASSGGPSYNEQFF. CDR3 DNA sequence: TGTGCCAGCAGTGGGGGGCCATCCTACAATGAGCAGTTCTTC. The full variable domain, completed using reference TRBV2 and TRBJ2-1, is EPEVTQTPSHQVTQMGQEVILRCVPISNHLYFYWYRQILGQKVEFLVSFYNNEISEKSEIFDDQFSVERPDGSNFTLKIRSTKLEDSAMYFCASSGGPSYNEQFFGPGTRLTVL.

This clone has a single count. The V and J genes are TRBV5-6 and TRBJ2-7, with 7 bases matching TRBD2. The CDR3 runs to 16 residues. Germline trimming cut 4 bases from V and 3 bases from J; bases unmatched to any gene: 13. Germline loops: CDR1 SGHDT, CDR2 YYEEEE. The CDR3: CASSPLVSGRDYEQYF. Written as DNA, the CDR3 is TGTGCCAGCAGCCCCCTAGTAAGTGGGAGGGACTACGAGCAGTACTTC.

This chain uses TRBV27 with TRBJ1-2, with no clear D. Per the germline V gene, CDR1 is MNHEY and CDR2 is SMNVEV (reference sequence). Trimming pared 4 bases from V and 4 bases from J, leaving 16 bases between. The CDR3 runs 15 residues. CDR3 nucleotide sequence: TGTGCCAGCAGTTCCCTACGATCCGAACGCTATGGCTACACCTTC. Amino acids: CASSSLRSERYGYTF.

The V gene is TRBV28, the J gene TRBJ1-2, with a tentative D call TRBD1 (6 bases). V lost 4 bases to trimming and J lost 6 bases, with 18 bases between them. Germline V gives CDR1 MDHEN, CDR2 SYDVKM. CDR3 size: 15 residues. CDR3 loop: CASSSTGPTYDGYTF. The CDR3 nucleotides read TGTGCCAGCAGTTCAACAGGGCCGACGTACGATGGCTACACCTTC.

CDR3 residues: CASSLSQTGDTEAFF. CDR3 DNA: TGCGCCAGCAGCTTGTCCCAGACAGGGGACACTGAAGCTTTCTTT. The chain employs TRBV5-1 and TRBJ1-1, with TRBD1 identical over 8 bases. The CDR3 length is 15 residues. The germline V gene has CDR1 SGHRS and CDR2 YFSETQ. Losses at the gene ends were 1 base for V and 3 bases for J; bases not matched to a gene: 5.

The chain is built from TRBV18 and TRBJ1-5; D perhaps matches TRBD1 (6 bases). The CDR3 consists of 17 residues. The V and J ends lost 2 bases and 2 bases respectively, with 16 bases between them. Germline CDR1 reads KGHSH; CDR2 reads LQKENI. In DNA, the CDR3 is TGTGCCAGCTCACCAAAGAGCCTACAGGGAGGCAATCAGCCCCAGCATTTT. This encodes CASSPKSLQGGNQPQHF.

This clone was observed a single time. The chain employs TRBV3-1 (or the pseudogene TRBV3-2) and TRBJ2-7, with TRBD2 matching 15 bases. V shed 5 bases, J shed 7 bases, and the junction held 15 bases outside the gene matches. Germline CDR1 and CDR2: LGHDT and YNNKEL (reference sequence). The CDR3 contains 18 residues. The CDR3 region is CASSFEGLAGGHPREQYF. The CDR3 coding sequence is TGTGCCAGCAGCTTCGAGGGACTAGCGGGAGGCCACCCACGGGAGCAGTACTTC.

The chain is built from TRBV5-1 and TRBJ2-5; the match to TRBD2 covers 10 bases. J lost 3 bases, V lost 5 bases, and 4 bases had no gene match. The CDR3 is made up of 14 amino acids. Germline assignment: CDR1 SGHRS and CDR2 YFSETQ. The CDR3, as DNA: TGCGCCAGCAGTCCTAGCGGGGGTAAAGAGACCCAGTACTTC. The encoded protein is CASSPSGGKETQYF.

The genes are TRBV6-7 and TRBJ2-7; 7 nucleotides agree with TRBD2. TRBV6-7 is labeled an ORF, and its function is uncertain. The CDR3 extends over 16 amino acids. The J segment lost 0 bases and the V segment lost 7 bases, leaving 12 bases of the junction unmatched. The CDR3 region has the DNA TGTGCCAGCACCCCCATCCCGCGGGGGAGCTCCTACGAGCAGTACTTC. This codes for CASTPIPRGSSYEQYF.

The chain employs TRBV6-2 or TRBV6-3 and TRBJ2-3; maybe TRBD2 (6 bases). CDR3 size: 15 residues. The V gene lost 5 bases and the J gene lost 2 bases, with 14 bases spanning the gap. Germline CDR1 and CDR2: MNHEY and SVGEGT. The CDR3 DNA follows: TGTGCCAGCAGTGACAGTAGCGGATACACAGATACGCAGTATTTT. It is translated as CASSDSSGYTDTQYF.

This chain connects TRBV19 to TRBJ1-4, with 9 bases fitting TRBD1. Trimming took 7 bases from V and 7 from J; bases not matched to a gene: 10. Germline loops: CDR1 LNHDA, CDR2 SQIVND (reference sequence). This CDR3 is built from 15 residues. The CDR3 protein is CASKNRGRVGEKLFF. In DNA, the CDR3 is TGTGCCAGTAAAAACAGGGGGCGGGTTGGTGAAAAACTGTTTTTT.

The chain links TRBV28 to TRBJ1-3; the D is unclear. The germline gives CDR1 MDHEN, CDR2 SYDVKM. This CDR3 has 17 residues. Trimming took 1 base from V and 0 from J, leaving 13 bases between them. CDR3 amino acids: CASSLYVSPGSGNTIYF. CDR3 sequence (DNA): TGTGCCAGCAGTTTATACGTTTCCCCCGGCTCTGGAAACACCATATATTTT. Full variable domain (remainder filled in from reference TRBV28 and TRBJ1-3): DVKVTQSSRYLVKRTGEKVFLECVQDMDHENMFWYRQDPGLGLRLIYFSYDVKMKEKGDIPEGYSVSREKKERFSLILESASTNQTSMYLCASSLYVSPGSGNTIYFGEGSWLTVV.

A few counts support this clone. The V gene is TRBV11-2, the J gene TRBJ1-2, with 7 bases identical to TRBD1. The V gene's germline CDR1 is SGHAT and CDR2 FQNNGV. The CDR3 sequence is 16 residues long. V dropped 4 bases and J dropped 2; count of bases not matched to a gene: 10. CDR3 region: CASSSHGDRTNYGYTF. CDR3 sequence (DNA): TGTGCCAGCAGCTCCCACGGGGACAGAACCAACTATGGCTACACCTTC.

This chain connects TRBV19 to TRBJ1-1; 7 bases align to TRBD1. J lost 7 bases, V lost 9 bases, and 17 bases had no gene match. CDR1 is LNHDA and CDR2 is SQIVND in the germline V gene (reference sequence). CDR3 length: 15 residues. The CDR3: CASLGGLMKPDEAFF. CDR3 sequence (DNA): TGTGCCAGCCTAGGGGGCCTGATGAAGCCCGATGAAGCTTTCTTT.

The chain uses TRBV18 and TRBJ2-7; 12 bases are shared with TRBD2. V was clipped by 0 bases and J by 2 bases; unmatched bases: 5. CDR1 KGHSH and CDR2 LQKENI come from the germline V gene. The CDR3 runs to 17 residues. The CDR3 sequence: CASSPPPTSGSTYEQYF. The CDR3 nucleotides are TGTGCCAGCTCACCACCGCCGACTAGCGGGAGTACCTACGAGCAGTACTTC. Filled out from reference TRBV18 and TRBJ2-7, the complete variable domain reads NAGVMQNPRHLVRRRGQEARLRCSPMKGHSHVYWYRQLPEEGLKFMVYLQKENIIDESGMPKERFSAEFPKEGPSILRIQQVVRGDSAAYFCASSPPPTSGSTYEQYFGPGTRLTVT.

The chain is built from TRBV5-5 and TRBJ1-5, with 9 bases lining up with TRBD1. CDR1 SGHKS and CDR2 YYEKEE come from the germline V gene (reference sequence). The CDR3 spans 17 residues. J lost 6 bases, V lost 4 bases, and 14 bases had no gene match. The CDR3 sequence is CASSQYRDRVIGQPQHF. CDR3 nucleotide sequence: TGTGCCAGCAGCCAGTACCGGGACAGGGTGATAGGTCAGCCCCAGCATTTT.

The J gene is TRBJ2-1, the V gene TRBV7-2, with 9 positions matching TRBD2. The CDR3 runs 14 residues. V lost 8 bases and J lost 9; bases outside the gene matches: 11. Germline loops: CDR1 SGHTA, CDR2 FQGNSA. CDR3 sequence (DNA): TGTGCCAGCGCGGGGGGGCTCTCGGGTGGTGAGCAGTTCTTC. Translating it yields CASAGGLSGGEQFF.

A note on this clone: Other nucleotide sequences from this sample produce the same CDR3. The rearrangement uses TRBV5-1 and TRBJ2-7; D not resolved. Trimming shortened V by 0 bases and J by 3 bases, and 7 bases separated the two germline ends. Germline V gene lookup returns CDR1 SGHRS and CDR2 YFSETQ. The CDR3 has 13 residues. This CDR3 reads CASSLGQIYEQYF. CDR3 nucleotide sequence: TGCGCCAGCAGCTTGGGGCAGATCTACGAGCAGTACTTC.

This clone was picked up many times. The chain uses TRBV20-1 and TRBJ2-1; 8 bases align to TRBD1. J lost 5 bases, V lost 6 bases, and 12 bases had no gene match. Germline-derived CDR1 and CDR2 are DFQATT and SNEGSKA (reference sequence). The CDR3 length is 15 residues. This CDR3 reads CSASPSRGLHNEQFF. For the CDR3, the DNA is TGCAGTGCAAGTCCTTCCAGGGGGCTACACAATGAGCAGTTCTTC.

The genes are TRBV11-3 and TRBJ2-3, with D tentatively TRBD2 (6 bases). Per the germline V gene, CDR1 is SGHNT and CDR2 is YENEEA. V shed 7 bases and J shed 5 bases, with 10 bases lying between them. The CDR3 consists of 12 residues. Here the CDR3 reads CASTTRGDTQYF. Here the CDR3 DNA reads TGTGCCAGCACCACGCGGGGAGATACGCAGTATTTT. Together with reference TRBV11-3 and TRBJ2-3, the CDR3 gives the full variable domain: EAGVVQSPRYKIIEKKQPVAFWCNPISGHNTLYWYLQNLGQGPELLIRYENEEAVDDSQLPKDRFSAERLKGVDSTLKIQPAELGDSAVYLCASTTRGDTQYFGPGTRLTVL.

In this sample, this clone turned up a few times. At one end, the junction sequence differs from germline, possibly due to a read error. This chain links TRBV15 with TRBJ1-3; D is unclear. The CDR3 consists of 13 residues. CDR1 is LNHNV, CDR2 YYDKDF, per germline (reference sequence). The CDR3 DNA is TGTGCCACCAGCAGAGATTCTGTAAACACCATATATTTT. Protein product: CATSRDSVNTIYF. Complete variable domain (other parts from reference TRBV15 and TRBJ1-3): DAMVIQNPRYQVTQFGKPVTLSCSQTLNHNVMYWYQQKSSQAPKLLFHYYDKDFNNEADTPDNFQSRRPNTSFCFLDIRSPGLGDTAMYLCATSRDSVNTIYFGEGSWLTVV.

This clone showed up just a few times. The chain is built from TRBV11-2 and TRBJ2-1; no clear D gene. In germline, CDR1 is SGHAT, CDR2 FQNNGV. The CDR3 contains 15 residues. The ends were cut back, 0 bases at V and 0 bases at J, with 6 bases in the middle. The CDR3 is CASSLDPGSYNEQFF. The CDR3 DNA is TGTGCCAGCAGCTTAGACCCGGGCTCCTACAATGAGCAGTTCTTC. The full variable domain, its missing parts supplied by reference TRBV11-2 and TRBJ2-1, is EAGVAQSPRYKIIEKRQSVAFWCNPISGHATLYWYQQILGQGPKLLIQFQNNGVVDDSQLPKDRFSAERLKGVDSTLKIQPAKLEDSAVYLCASSLDPGSYNEQFFGPGTRLTVL.

The chain has TRBV28 and TRBJ2-1; 7 positions match TRBD2. Germline loops: CDR1 MDHEN, CDR2 SYDVKM. V gave up 7 bases and J gave up 0 bases; unmatched junction bases: 9. The CDR3 extends over 16 amino acids. The CDR3 protein is CASTIGGGSSYNEQFF. CDR3 coding DNA: TGTGCCAGCACCATTGGGGGAGGGAGCTCCTACAATGAGCAGTTCTTC.